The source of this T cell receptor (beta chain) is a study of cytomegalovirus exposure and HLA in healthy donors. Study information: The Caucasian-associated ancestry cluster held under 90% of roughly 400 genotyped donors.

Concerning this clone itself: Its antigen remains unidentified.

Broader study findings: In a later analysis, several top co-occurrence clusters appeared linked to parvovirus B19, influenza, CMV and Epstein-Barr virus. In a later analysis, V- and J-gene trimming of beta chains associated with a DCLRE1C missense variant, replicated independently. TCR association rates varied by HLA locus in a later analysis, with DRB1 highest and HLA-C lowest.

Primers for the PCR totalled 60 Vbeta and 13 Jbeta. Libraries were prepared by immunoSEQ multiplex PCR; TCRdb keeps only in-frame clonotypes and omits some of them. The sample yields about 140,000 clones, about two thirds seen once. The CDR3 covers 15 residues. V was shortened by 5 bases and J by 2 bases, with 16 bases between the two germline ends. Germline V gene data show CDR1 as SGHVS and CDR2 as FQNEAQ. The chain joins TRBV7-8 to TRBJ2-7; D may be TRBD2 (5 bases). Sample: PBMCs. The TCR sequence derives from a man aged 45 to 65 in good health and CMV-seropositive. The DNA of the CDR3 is TGTGCCAGCAGCCCGACCGGGGTGACTACCTACGAGCAGTACTTC. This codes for CASSPTGVTTYEQYF.